Listed below are T cell receptor beta chains from one sample, sequenced in a study of blood T cell repertoires in COVID-19. TCRdb keeps only in-frame clones here, not all; method: immunoSEQ multiplex PCR. The sample records over 150,000 clones, 80% to 90% being singletons. Material: peripheral blood. These receptors all come from a man between 35 and 55 years old with acute or convalescent COVID-19. The CDR3 runs from the conserved cysteine through the conserved F or W. The D gene is left open where the match is weak. Where a row states a size, it is once, few, many or the class of an expanded clone; other rows omit it.

V gene,clone size,CDR3 length,D gene,J gene,CDR3 protein,CDR3 DNA
TRBV4-1,few,15,TRBD1,TRBJ2-7,CASSQPGQGANEQYF,TGCGCCAGCAGCCAACCGGGACAGGGCGCCAACGAGCAGTACTTC
TRBV2,few,16,TRBD1,TRBJ2-1,CANQNPGTGEGNEQFF,TGTGCCAACCAAAATCCCGGGACAGGAGAGGGGAATGAGCAGTTCTTC
TRBV11-2,NA,14,NA,TRBJ1-4,CASSFPGWGEKLFF,TGTGCCAGCAGCTTCCCAGGGTGGGGTGAAAAACTGTTTTTT
TRBV11-1,NA,13,TRBD1,TRBJ2-7,CASSDRGQDEQYF,TGTGCCAGCAGCGACAGGGGACAGGACGAGCAGTACTTC
TRBV6-5,NA,15,NA,TRBJ2-3,CASSRGTPSGDTQYF,TGTGCCAGCAGTCGCGGGACTCCATCCGGGGATACGCAGTATTTT
TRBV5-6,NA,14,NA,TRBJ2-4,CASSLGLSADIQYF,TGTGCCAGCAGCTTGGGACTCTCAGCAGACATTCAGTACTTC
TRBV2,NA,15,TRBD1,TRBJ2-5,CASSRDRGGEETQYF,TGTGCCAGCAGTCGGGACAGGGGAGGAGAAGAGACCCAGTACTTC
TRBV11-3,NA,14,NA,TRBJ1-6,CASSLGQTNSPLHF,TGTGCCAGCAGCTTAGGACAGACTAATTCACCCCTCCACTTT
TRBV6-1,NA,13,NA,TRBJ1-5,CASSDWGGQPQHF,TGTGCCAGCAGTGATTGGGGAGGGCAGCCCCAGCATTTT
TRBV19,NA,14,TRBD1,TRBJ1-2,CASRTLTGNDGYTF,TGTGCCAGTAGAACACTGACAGGGAATGATGGCTACACCTTC
TRBV5-4,NA,18,TRBD1,TRBJ1-5,CASSLHQTGKKSNQPQHF,TGTGCCAGCAGCTTACATCAGACAGGGAAGAAAAGCAATCAGCCCCAGCATTTT
TRBV2,NA,12,TRBD1,TRBJ2-7,CASLDRPYEQYF,TGTGCCAGCCTGGACAGGCCCTACGAGCAGTACTTC
TRBV7-6,NA,15,NA,TRBJ2-7,CASSLAAGSSYEQYF,TGTGCCAGCAGCTTAGCGGCAGGAAGCTCCTACGAGCAGTACTTC